This T cell receptor (beta chain) was recovered during a study of spatial heterogeneity in lung cancer. Overall study: PBMC samples from follow-up, when available, were sequenced at a median of about 2 years post-resection. TCR and UMI combinations that were unique each appeared, on average, more than ten times in raw reads.

This CDR3 has 16 amino acids. V lost 0 bases, J lost 4 bases, and 8 bases stayed unmatched. Germline V gene lookup returns CDR1 DFQATT and CDR2 SNEGSKA (reference sequence). This sample's time point: blood at routine non-recurrence follow-up after resection. This clonotype occurred a few times. TCRdb fed the 5' RACE reads into MiXCR, producing one record per CDR3 protein. The repertoire includes 35,000 to 45,000 distinct CDR3 sequences, approximately 8% of them detected once, and 9.4% sits in the top ten. The receptor was isolated from a male donor with early-stage non-small cell lung cancer. The V gene is TRBV20-1, the J gene TRBJ2-5, with 10 nucleotides matching TRBD2. Source: PBMCs, taken at follow-up. The CDR3 DNA reads TGCAGTGCTAGAGATCCAAGCGGGGGGGGCGGAGAGACCCAGTACTTC. Its protein product is CSARDPSGGGGETQYF.